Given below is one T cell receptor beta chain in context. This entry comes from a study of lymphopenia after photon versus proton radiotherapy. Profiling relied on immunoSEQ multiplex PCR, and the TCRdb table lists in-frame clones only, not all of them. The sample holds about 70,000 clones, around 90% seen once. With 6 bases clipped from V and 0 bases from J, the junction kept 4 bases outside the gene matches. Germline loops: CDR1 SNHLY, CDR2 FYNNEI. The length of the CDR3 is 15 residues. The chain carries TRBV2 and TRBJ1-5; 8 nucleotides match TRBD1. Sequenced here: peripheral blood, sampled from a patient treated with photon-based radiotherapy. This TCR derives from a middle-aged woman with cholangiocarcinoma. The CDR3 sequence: CASRGTGASNQPQHF. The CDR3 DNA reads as TGTGCCAGCAGGGGGACAGGAGCTAGCAATCAGCCCCAGCATTTT.